This paragraph reports one T cell receptor (beta chain). The data were obtained in a study of blood T cell repertoires in COVID-19. Looking at the study overall: Material from acute and convalescent COVID-19 was sourced from the United States, Italy and Spain. The analysed material was cDNA or gDNA that came from T cells, B-cell-depleted T cells, or PBMCs.

After removal of 5 bases from V and 2 bases from J, the junction contained 6 bases not matched to a gene. The germline V gene encodes CDR1 LNHDA and CDR2 SQIVND (reference sequence). The CDR3 totals 14 residues. Authors' methods: Estimation of nucleated cell counts was performed using reference gene primer amplification. This table comes from immunoSEQ multiplex PCR, and its TCRdb copy is limited to in-frame clones, with some not included. D and trimming were read from the DNA, whereas the V and J calls and clone size are those reported in that table. The profile shows some 200,000 clones, about 91% of them singletons.

The sequence derives from a man aged 30 to 39 with acute or convalescent COVID-19. Input material: peripheral blood. The rearrangement joins TRBV19 to TRBJ2-7; the match to TRBD1 covers 7 bases. This chain's CDR3 is CASSVTGRTYEQYF. The CDR3 DNA is TGTGCCAGTAGTGTGACAGGGAGAACCTACGAGCAGTACTTC. Drawing the rest from reference TRBV19 and TRBJ2-7, the complete variable domain is DGGITQSPKYLFRKEGQNVTLSCEQNLNHDAMYWYRQDPGQGLRLIYYSQIVNDFQKGDIAEGYSVSREKKESFPLTVTSAQKNPTAFYLCASSVTGRTYEQYFGPGTRLTVT.